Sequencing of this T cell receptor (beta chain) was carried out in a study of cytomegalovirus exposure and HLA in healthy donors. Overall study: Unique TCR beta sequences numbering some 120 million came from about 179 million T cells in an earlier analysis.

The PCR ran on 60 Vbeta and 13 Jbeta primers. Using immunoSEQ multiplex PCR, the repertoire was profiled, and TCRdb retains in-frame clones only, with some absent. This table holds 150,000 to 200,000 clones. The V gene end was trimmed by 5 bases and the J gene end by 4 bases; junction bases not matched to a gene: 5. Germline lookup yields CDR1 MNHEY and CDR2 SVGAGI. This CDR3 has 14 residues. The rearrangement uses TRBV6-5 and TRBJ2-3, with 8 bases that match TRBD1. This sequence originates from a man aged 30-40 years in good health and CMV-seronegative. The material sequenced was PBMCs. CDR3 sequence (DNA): TGTGCCAGCAGTCCGGGACAGGACCCAGATACGCAGTATTTT. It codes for CASSPGQDPDTQYF.